A single T cell receptor (beta chain) is shown here with its context. As yet, its antigen is unknown. This sample was taken from a study of OX40 agonist ivuxolimab in advanced cancers. Turning to the study itself: Under the entry rules, prior anti-PD-1, anti-PD-L1 or anti-CTLA-4 therapy was allowed, and around 36% had some. Three patients showed partial responses: one hepatocellular carcinoma and two cutaneous melanoma cases.

The study, taken as a whole, reports: Which antigen the expanded peripheral T cells recognized is unknown.

The data were produced by immunoSEQ multiplex PCR, yet TCRdb's version contains in-frame clones alone and is incomplete. The sample records 26,000 or so clones, around 75% being singletons. The origin of this receptor is an adult with an advanced solid tumor such as melanoma, head and neck, liver or kidney cancer. Specimen: CD4+ or CD8+ T cells sorted from blood, collected in a trial of the OX40 agonist ivuxolimab.

CDR3 sequence (DNA): TGTGCCAGCTCACAGCTTCAACCCGGGACAAGCACCTACAATGAGCAGTTCTTC. This sequence encodes CASSQLQPGTSTYNEQFF. This chain connects TRBV18 to TRBJ2-1; perhaps TRBD1 as D (6 bases). Trimming removed 4 bases from V and 2 bases from J, with 21 bases in between. This CDR3 region has 18 residues. The germline V gene encodes CDR1 KGHSH and CDR2 LQKENI.